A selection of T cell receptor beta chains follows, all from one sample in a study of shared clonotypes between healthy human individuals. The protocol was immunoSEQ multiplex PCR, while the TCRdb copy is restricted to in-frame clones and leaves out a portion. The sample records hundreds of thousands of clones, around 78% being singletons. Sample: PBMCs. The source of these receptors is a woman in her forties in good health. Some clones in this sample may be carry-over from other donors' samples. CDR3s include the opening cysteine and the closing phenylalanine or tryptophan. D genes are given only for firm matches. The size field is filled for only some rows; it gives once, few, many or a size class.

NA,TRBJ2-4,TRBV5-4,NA,CASSLGWGPIAKNIQYF,TGTGCCAGCAGCCTGGGATGGGGACCTATAGCCAAAAACATTCAGTACTTC
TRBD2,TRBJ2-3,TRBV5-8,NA,CASSLASGTSVTDTQYF,TGTGCCAGCAGCTTGGCCTCAGGGACTAGCGTGACAGATACGCAGTATTTT
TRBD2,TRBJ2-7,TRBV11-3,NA,CASSNSPSGLQYF,TGTGCCAGCAGCAATTCCCCTAGCGGGTTGCAGTACTTC
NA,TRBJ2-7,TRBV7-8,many,CASSYLGKYEQYF,TGTGCCAGCAGCTACTTGGGTAAATACGAGCAGTACTTC
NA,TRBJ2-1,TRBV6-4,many,CASSDSKGRDLDEQFF,TGTGCCAGCAGTGACTCGAAGGGGCGAGATCTCGATGAGCAGTTCTTC
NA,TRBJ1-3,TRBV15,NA,CATSRDGGQGNTIYF,TGTGCCACCAGCAGAGATGGGGGACAAGGAAACACCATATATTTT
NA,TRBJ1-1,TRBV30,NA,CAWRVRGNTEAFF,TGTGCCTGGAGGGTCAGGGGGAACACTGAAGCTTTCTTT
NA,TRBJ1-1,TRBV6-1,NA,CASRSIPRVTEAFF,TGTGCCAGCAGATCGATCCCCCGGGTAACTGAAGCTTTCTTT
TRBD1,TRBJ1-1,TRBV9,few,CASSVTGVNTEAFF,TGTGCCAGCAGCGTAACAGGGGTGAACACTGAAGCTTTCTTT
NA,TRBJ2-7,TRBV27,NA,CASSVRSQGGEQYF,TGTGCCAGCAGTGTACGAAGCCAGGGTGGCGAGCAGTACTTC
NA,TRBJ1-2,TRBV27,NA,CASSPGHRGFDGYTF,TGTGCCAGCAGTCCGGGACATCGAGGGTTTGATGGCTACACCTTC
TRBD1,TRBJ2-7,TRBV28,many,CASSATGIVKEQYF,TGTGCCAGCAGTGCGACAGGGATTGTGAAAGAGCAGTACTTC
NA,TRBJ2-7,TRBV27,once,CASSYRAGEQYF,TGTGCCAGCAGTTATCGAGCGGGCGAGCAGTACTTC
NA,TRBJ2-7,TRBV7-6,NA,CASSGRGTYEQYF,TGTGCCAGCAGCGGTCGTGGGACCTACGAGCAGTACTTC
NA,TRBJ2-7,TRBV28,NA,CASSPPTGLSYEQYF,TGTGCCAGCAGCCCCCCCACCGGGCTCTCCTACGAGCAGTACTTC
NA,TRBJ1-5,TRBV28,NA,CASSSGLRQPQHF,TGTGCCAGCAGTTCAGGGTTGAGGCAGCCCCAGCATTTT
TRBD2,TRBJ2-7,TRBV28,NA,CASTPPGGGTSYEQYF,TGTGCCAGCACCCCCCCGGGCGGGGGTACCTCCTACGAGCAGTACTTC
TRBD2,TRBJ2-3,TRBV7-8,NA,CASSLRLAGGPDTQYF,TGTGCCAGCAGCCTAAGACTAGCGGGAGGGCCAGATACGCAGTATTTT
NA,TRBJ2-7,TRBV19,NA,CASSERQDTPVQYF,TGTGCCAGTAGTGAGCGACAGGACACTCCTGTGCAGTACTTC
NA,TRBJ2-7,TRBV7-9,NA,CASSLEFGGEQYF,TGTGCCAGCAGCTTAGAGTTCGGGGGTGAGCAGTACTTC
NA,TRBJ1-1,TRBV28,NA,CASSLRGGGAREAFF,TGTGCCAGCAGTTTACGGGGTGGCGGGGCCAGGGAAGCTTTCTTT
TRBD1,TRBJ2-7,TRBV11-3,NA,CASSLGTGNSYEQYF,TGTGCCAGCAGCTTAGGGACAGGGAATAGCTACGAGCAGTACTTC
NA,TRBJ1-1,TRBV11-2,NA,CASSLERTGRKAFF,TGTGCCAGCAGCTTAGAAAGGACGGGCCGAAAAGCTTTCTTT
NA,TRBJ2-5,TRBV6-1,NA,CASSERWEETQYF,TGTGCCAGCAGTGAACGGTGGGAAGAGACCCAGTACTTC
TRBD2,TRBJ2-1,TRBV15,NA,CATSRDLQVGRLYNEQFF,TGTGCCACCAGCAGAGATCTCCAAGTCGGGAGGCTTTACAATGAGCAGTTCTTC
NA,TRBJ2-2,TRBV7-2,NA,CASSRFGSNTGELFF,TGTGCCAGCTCCAGGTTCGGATCGAACACCGGGGAGCTGTTTTTT
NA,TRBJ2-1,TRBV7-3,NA,CASSLRGRSSYNEQFF,TGTGCCAGCAGCTTACGGGGCCGGAGCTCCTACAATGAGCAGTTCTTC